This T cell receptor beta chain comes out of a study of blood T cell repertoires in COVID-19 (dated by TCRdb to about 2020). About the investigation overall: Samples covering the acute and convalescent phases of COVID-19 were provided by collaborators in the United States, Italy and Spain. The material from the prospective study consisted of cDNA or gDNA derived from T cells, B-cell-depleted T cells, or PBMCs. Subjects who had been exposed to COVID-19, were actively infected with it, or had recovered from it provided the deeply sampled blood TCRbeta repertoires that made up the dataset. The repertoires were made available in a free public database intended to serve as a resource for research on the immune response to SARS-CoV-2. The samples were drawn from the first 160 participants of the ongoing ImmuneRACE study and from roughly 1,300 subjects provided by 6 global collaborators. Nearly every sample came with metadata listing a de-identified subject ID, COVID-19 status, age in years and sex. Where available, HLA class I and class II types were taken from metadata supplied by the sample provider and were not determined by assay-based typing.

Collaborating institutions collected whole blood in K2EDTA tubes following their own protocols. For TCRbeta analysis, collaborator samples were shipped as frozen whole blood, as isolated PBMCs, or as DNA extracted from either sample type. A word on this clone: Its binding antigen is unknown. Per-base quality was not reported, and no clone a single base away is much larger than it.

The germline V gene provides CDR1 SGHTA and CDR2 FQGNSA. At the junction V is shortened by 5 bases and J by 8 bases, with 13 bases in between. The CDR3, cysteine through phenylalanine, is 14 amino acids long. CDR3 DNA is the only sequence kept; it has 42 bases, read in frame from the first base. TCRbeta CDR3 regions were amplified from genomic DNA using the immunoSEQ Assay, a bias-controlled multiplex PCR. As for the original processing: Nucleated cell counts per sample were estimated from amplification of reference gene primers within the assay. To quantify the absolute abundance of each unique TCRbeta CDR3 rearrangement, sequence reads were collapsed and filtered. For each sample, productive Simpson clonality was calculated by taking the square root of Simpson's diversity index across productive rearrangements. The clones in this table, taken by TCRdb from immuneACCESS, are in-frame only. Not every clone is retained; where verified, under half of the shortfall comes from an unresolved V gene, and the cause of the rest is unknown. The D gene and trimming were derived from the DNA, and the V and J assignments and clone size from that table. This sample has about 42,000 clones in its table, and around 83% of those were observed once. 13% of the sample is held by the ten biggest clonotypes.

Paper-wide results and their limitations: How much clinical and demographic metadata was included differed by source and by participant, and the metadata was provided uncurated.

Sequenced sample: peripheral blood. The chain was built from TRBV7-2 and TRBJ1-6; TRBD1 is perhaps the D gene, given 6 matching bases. The clonotype originates from a woman aged 70 to 79 in a cohort sampled during active COVID-19. The DNA sequence reads TGTGCCAGCAGCCTACAGGGCGGCGATTCACCCCTCCACTTT. Its translation is CASSLQGGDSPLHF.